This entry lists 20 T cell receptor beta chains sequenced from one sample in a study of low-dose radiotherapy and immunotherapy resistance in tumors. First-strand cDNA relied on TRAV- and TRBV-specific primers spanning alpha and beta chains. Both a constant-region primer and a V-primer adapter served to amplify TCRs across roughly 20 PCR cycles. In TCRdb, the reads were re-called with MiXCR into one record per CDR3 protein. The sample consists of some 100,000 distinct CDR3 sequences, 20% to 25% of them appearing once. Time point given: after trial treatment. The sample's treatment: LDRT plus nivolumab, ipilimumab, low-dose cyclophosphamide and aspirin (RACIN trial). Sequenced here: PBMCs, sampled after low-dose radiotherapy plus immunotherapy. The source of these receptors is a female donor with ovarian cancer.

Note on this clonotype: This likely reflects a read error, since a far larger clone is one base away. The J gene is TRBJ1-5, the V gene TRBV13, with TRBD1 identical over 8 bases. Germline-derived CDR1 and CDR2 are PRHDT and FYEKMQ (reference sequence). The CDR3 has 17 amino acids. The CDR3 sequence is CVTSSLGQGKGNQPQHF. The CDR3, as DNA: TGTGTCACCAGCAGCTTAGGACAGGGAAAAGGGAATCAGCCCCAGCATTTT.

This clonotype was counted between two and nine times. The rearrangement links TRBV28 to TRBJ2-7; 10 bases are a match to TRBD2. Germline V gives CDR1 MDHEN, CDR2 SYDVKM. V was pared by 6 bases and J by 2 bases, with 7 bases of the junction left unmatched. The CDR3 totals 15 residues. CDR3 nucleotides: TGTGCCAGCAGCTCCCTAGCGGGAGACACCTACGAGCAGTACTTC. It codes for CASSSLAGDTYEQYF.

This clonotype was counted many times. CDR3 nucleotide sequence: TGTGCCAGCAGACAGGGTTATGAAAAACTGTTTTTT. Residues: CASRQGYEKLFF. The chain couples TRBV25-1 to TRBJ1-4; weak D call: TRBD1 (6 bases). Trimming took off 6 bases at V and 6 bases at J, with 8 bases between the two ends. The germline V gene has CDR1 MGHDK and CDR2 SYGVNS. The CDR3 loop spans 12 amino acids.

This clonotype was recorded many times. The DNA of the CDR3 is TGCAGTGCTAGCGTACGCCCCAGGACAGGGACTTTCTATGGCTACACCTTC. Protein sequence: CSASVRPRTGTFYGYTF. The rearrangement uses TRBV20-1 and TRBJ1-2, with TRBD1 identical over 8 bases. CDR1 is DFQATT and CDR2 is SNEGSKA in the germline V gene (reference sequence). The length of the CDR3 is 17 residues. The junction had 16 bases not matched to a gene; V was cut back by 3 bases and J by 4 bases.

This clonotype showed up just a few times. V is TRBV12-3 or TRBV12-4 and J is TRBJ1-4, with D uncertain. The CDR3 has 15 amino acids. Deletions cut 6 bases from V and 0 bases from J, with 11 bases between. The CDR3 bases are TGTGCCAGCAGCCCCCCCCGGACAACTAATGAAAAACTGTTTTTT. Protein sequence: CASSPPRTTNEKLFF.

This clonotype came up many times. CDR3 bases: TGCGCCAGCAGCCAAGATATGGTAGCTGGGGCCAACGTCCTGACTTTC. Its protein is CASSQDMVAGANVLTF. This chain uses TRBV4-3 with TRBJ2-6; the D is unclear. CDR3 length: 16 residues. Germline CDR1 and CDR2: LGHNA and YSLEER. The V gene lost 0 bases and the J gene lost 2 bases, with 8 bases spanning the gap.

The CDR3 is CASSRSSGQYF. As DNA, the CDR3 is TGTGCCAGCAGCCGTTCCTCCGGGCAGTATTTT. The chain recombines TRBV7-2 with TRBJ2-3; D is unclear. Between the trimmed V and J ends, which lost 5 bases and 11 bases, there was a span of 11 bases. CDR3 length: 11 amino acids. Germline CDR1 SGHTA, CDR2 FQGNSA. Drawing the rest from reference TRBV7-2 and TRBJ2-3, the complete variable domain is GAGVSQSPSNKVTEKGKDVELRCDPISGHTALYWYRQSLGQGLEFLIYFQGNSAPDKSGLPSDRFSAERTGGSVSTLTIQRTQQEDSAVYLCASSRSSGQYFGPGTRLTVL.

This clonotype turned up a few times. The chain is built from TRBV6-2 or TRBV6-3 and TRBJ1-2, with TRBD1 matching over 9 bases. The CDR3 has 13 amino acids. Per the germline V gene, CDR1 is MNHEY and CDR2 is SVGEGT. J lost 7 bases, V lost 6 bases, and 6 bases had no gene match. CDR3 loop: CASSSTGGSGYTF. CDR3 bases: TGTGCCAGCAGCTCAACAGGGGGCAGTGGCTACACCTTC.

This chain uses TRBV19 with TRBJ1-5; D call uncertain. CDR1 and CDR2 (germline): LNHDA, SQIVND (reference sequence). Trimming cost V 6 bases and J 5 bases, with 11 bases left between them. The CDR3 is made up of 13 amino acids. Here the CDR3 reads CASRKDWDQPQHF. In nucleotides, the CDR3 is TGTGCCAGTAGGAAGGACTGGGATCAGCCCCAGCATTTT.

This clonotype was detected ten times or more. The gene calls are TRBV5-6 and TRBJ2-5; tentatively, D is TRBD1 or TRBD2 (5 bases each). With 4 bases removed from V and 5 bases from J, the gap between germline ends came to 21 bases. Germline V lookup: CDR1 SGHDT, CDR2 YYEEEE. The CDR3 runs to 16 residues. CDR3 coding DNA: TGTGCCAGCAGCGTCAACCGGGGCCCGGCGAGGGAGACCCAGTACTTC. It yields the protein CASSVNRGPARETQYF.

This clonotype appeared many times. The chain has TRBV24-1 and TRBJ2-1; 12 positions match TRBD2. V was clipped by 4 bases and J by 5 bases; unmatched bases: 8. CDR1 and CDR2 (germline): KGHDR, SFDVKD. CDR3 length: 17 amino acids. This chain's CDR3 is CATSDRTSGVLDNEQFF. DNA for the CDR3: TGTGCCACCAGTGACAGGACTAGCGGGGTCTTGGACAATGAGCAGTTCTTC.

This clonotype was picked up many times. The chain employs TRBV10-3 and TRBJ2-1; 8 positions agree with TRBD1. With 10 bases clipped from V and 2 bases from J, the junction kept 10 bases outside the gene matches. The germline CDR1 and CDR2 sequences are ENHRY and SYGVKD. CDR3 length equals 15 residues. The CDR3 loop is CATQPGQVTYNEQFF. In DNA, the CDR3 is TGTGCCACACAACCGGGACAGGTAACCTACAATGAGCAGTTCTTC.

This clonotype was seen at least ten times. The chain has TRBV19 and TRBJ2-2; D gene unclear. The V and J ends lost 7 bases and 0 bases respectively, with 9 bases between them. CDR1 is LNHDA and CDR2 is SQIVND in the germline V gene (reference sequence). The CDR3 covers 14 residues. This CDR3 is CASNSKTNTGELFF. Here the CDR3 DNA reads TGTGCCAGTAACAGCAAGACGAACACCGGGGAGCTGTTTTTT.

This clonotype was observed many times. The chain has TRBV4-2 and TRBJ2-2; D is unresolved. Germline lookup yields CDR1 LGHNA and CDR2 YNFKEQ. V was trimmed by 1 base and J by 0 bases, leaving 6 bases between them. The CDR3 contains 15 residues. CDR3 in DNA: TGTGCCAGCAGCCAAGGGCGCGCGAACACCGGGGAGCTGTTTTTT. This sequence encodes CASSQGRANTGELFF.

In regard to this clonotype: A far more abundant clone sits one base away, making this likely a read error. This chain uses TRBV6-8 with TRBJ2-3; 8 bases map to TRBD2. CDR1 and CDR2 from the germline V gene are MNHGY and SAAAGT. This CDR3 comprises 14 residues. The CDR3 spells CASTPGGRTDMQYF. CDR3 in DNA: TGTGCCAGCACCCCGGGGGGGCGCACAGATATGCAGTATTTT.

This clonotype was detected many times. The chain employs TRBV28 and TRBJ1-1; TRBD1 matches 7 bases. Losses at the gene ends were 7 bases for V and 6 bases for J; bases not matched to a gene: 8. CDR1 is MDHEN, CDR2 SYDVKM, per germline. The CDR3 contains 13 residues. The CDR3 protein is CASTLGGLSEAFF. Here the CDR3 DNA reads TGTGCCAGCACCCTAGGGGGCCTCTCTGAAGCTTTCTTT.

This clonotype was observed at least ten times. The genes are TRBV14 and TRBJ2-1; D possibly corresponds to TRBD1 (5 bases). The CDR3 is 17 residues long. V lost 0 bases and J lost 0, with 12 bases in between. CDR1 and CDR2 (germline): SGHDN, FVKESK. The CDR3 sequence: CASSQDKIGASYNEQFF. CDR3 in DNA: TGTGCCAGCAGCCAAGATAAGATTGGGGCCTCCTACAATGAGCAGTTCTTC. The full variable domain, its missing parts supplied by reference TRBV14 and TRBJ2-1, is EAGVTQFPSHSVIEKGQTVTLRCDPISGHDNLYWYRRVMGKEIKFLLHFVKESKQDESGMPNNRFLAERTGGTYSTLKVQPAELEDSGVYFCASSQDKIGASYNEQFFGPGTRLTVL.

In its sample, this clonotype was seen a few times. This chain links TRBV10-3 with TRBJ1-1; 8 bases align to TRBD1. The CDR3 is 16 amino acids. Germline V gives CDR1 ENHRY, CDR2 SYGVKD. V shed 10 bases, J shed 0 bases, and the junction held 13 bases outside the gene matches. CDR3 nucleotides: TGTGCCACCGCGGGAACCGACAGGGGCATGAACACTGAAGCTTTCTTT. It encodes CATAGTDRGMNTEAFF.

CDR3 nucleotides: TGCGCCAGCAGCCGCCCCGGGACAGGGATCATGAACACTGAAGCTTTCTTT. This sequence encodes CASSRPGTGIMNTEAFF. This chain uses TRBV5-1 with TRBJ1-1, with 9 bases aligning to TRBD1. From germline, CDR1 is SGHRS and CDR2 YFSETQ. V gave up 4 bases and J gave up 0 bases; unmatched junction bases: 10. The CDR3 has 17 amino acids.

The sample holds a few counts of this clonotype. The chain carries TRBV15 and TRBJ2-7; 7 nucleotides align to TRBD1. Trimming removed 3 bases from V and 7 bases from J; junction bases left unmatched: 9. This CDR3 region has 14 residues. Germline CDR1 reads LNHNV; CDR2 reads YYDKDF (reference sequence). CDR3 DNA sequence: TGTGCCACCAGCAGGGACAGGCAGCTTGGAGAGCAGTACTTC. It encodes CATSRDRQLGEQYF.